These T cell receptor beta chains were read from a single sample in a study of blood T cell repertoires in COVID-19. Using immunoSEQ multiplex PCR, the repertoire was profiled, and TCRdb retains in-frame clones only, with some absent. The profile shows under 300,000 clones, 87% of them singletons. Sequenced sample: peripheral blood. These receptors all come from a man aged 55-75 years who had recovered from COVID-19. Both conserved end residues are part of each CDR3. A D gene is named only where the DNA matches it firmly. Rows give clone size only sometimes, using once, few, many, or a class for an expanded clone.

>TRBJ2-3|NA|NA|TRBV5-1
TGCGCCAGCAGCTTGGTGGTCAGGGGCACAGATACGCAGTATTTT
CASSLVVRGTDTQYF
>TRBJ2-6|NA|NA|TRBV6-5
TGTGCCAGCAGTTACAGACTGAGCTCTGGGGCCAACGTCCTGACTTTC
CASSYRLSSGANVLTF
>TRBJ1-3|NA|NA|TRBV2
TGTGCCAGCATCTGGGGCCTCACTTCTTTCTCTGGAAACACCATATATTTT
CASIWGLTSFSGNTIYF
>TRBJ2-2|NA|TRBD1|TRBV11-3
TGTGCCAGCAGCTCGTACAGGGGGACCGGGGAGCTGTTTTTT
CASSSYRGTGELFF
>TRBJ1-6|NA|NA|TRBV27
TGTGCCAGCAGTGCCAGACAGGCTCCTTTCTATAATTCACCCCTCCACTTT
CASSARQAPFYNSPLHF
>TRBJ2-1|NA|TRBD2|TRBV10-2
TGCGCCAGCAAAAACGGGGGGAGCTCCTACAATGAGCAGTTCTTC
CASKNGGSSYNEQFF
>TRBJ1-4|NA|NA|TRBV2
TGTGCCAGCAGTGAAACATACAGGCCGGAAAAACTGTTTTTT
CASSETYRPEKLFF
>TRBJ1-2|NA|NA|TRBV10-3
TGTGCCATCAGTGTAACGGCAGGTCACAATGGCTACACCTTC
CAISVTAGHNGYTF
>TRBJ1-1|NA|TRBD1|TRBV5-4
TGTGCCAGCAGCCGGGACAGCGCATCCCCTGAAGCTTTCTTT
CASSRDSASPEAFF
>TRBJ1-1|NA|NA|TRBV29-1
TGCAGCGTTGTGGGAACAGGACTGAACACTGAAGCTTTCTTT
CSVVGTGLNTEAFF
>TRBJ2-7|NA|TRBD1|TRBV2
TGTGCCAGCAGTGTGGACAGGGGGTCCTACGAGCAGTACTTC
CASSVDRGSYEQYF
>TRBJ1-3|NA|NA|TRBV6-5
TGTGCCAGCAGTCGACTAGGTGGAAACACCATATATTTT
CASSRLGGNTIYF
>TRBJ1-6|NA|NA|TRBV2
TGTGCCAGCAGTGAAGTCGTCGGGAATTCACCCCTCCACTTT
CASSEVVGNSPLHF
>TRBJ2-4|NA|TRBD1|TRBV18
TGTGCCAGCTCACCTACGCGGACAGGGGGTTTAGCCAAAAACATTCAGTACTTC
CASSPTRTGGLAKNIQYF
>TRBJ2-1|once|NA|TRBV5-6
TGTGCCAGCAGCTTGGGCGCCGAATACAATGAGCAGTTCTTC
CASSLGAEYNEQFF
>TRBJ2-7|NA|NA|TRBV6-2/TRBV6-3
TGTGCCAGCAGCCAAGACAGCTACGAGCAGTACTTC
CASSQDSYEQYF
>TRBJ1-3|NA|NA|TRBV5-1
TGCGCCAGCTCCAGGGATCCTGGAAACACCATATATTTT
CASSRDPGNTIYF
>TRBJ1-2|NA|TRBD1|TRBV5-6
TGTGCCAGCAGCCTGGGACAGTCGCGCTATGGCTACACCTTC
CASSLGQSRYGYTF
>TRBJ1-4|NA|NA|TRBV7-8
TGTGCCAGCAGCTTAGCGATGAGGGGGGGGGCTAATGAAAAACTGTTTTTT
CASSLAMRGGANEKLFF
>TRBJ1-6|NA|TRBD1|TRBV19
TGTGCCAGTAGTTTACAGGGGGCGCTGGATAATTCACCCCTCCACTTT
CASSLQGALDNSPLHF
>TRBJ1-5|NA|NA|TRBV3-1/TRBV3-2
TGTGCCAGCAGCCATGGGCAGGGGACTCAGCCCCAGCATTTT
CASSHGQGTQPQHF
>TRBJ1-2|NA|NA|TRBV19
TGTGCCAGCGATTCTTACAGCTATGGCTACACCTTC
CASDSYSYGYTF
>TRBJ1-6|NA|NA|TRBV9
TGTGCCAGCAGCGTAGAAGGGGCATATAATTCACCCCTCCACTTT
CASSVEGAYNSPLHF
>TRBJ2-3|NA|TRBD1|TRBV5-1
TGCGCCAGCAGCCCTGACAGGGAAGGAAAAGATACGCAGTATTTT
CASSPDREGKDTQYF
>TRBJ2-7|NA|TRBD2|TRBV10-3
TGTGCCATCAGCCCCTTCGGGAGGGGGTCGGAGCAGTACTTC
CAISPFGRGSEQYF
>TRBJ2-1|few|TRBD2|TRBV7-2
TGTGCCAGCAGCTCGCGGGGGGGCAGTGAGCAGTTCTTC
CASSSRGGSEQFF
>TRBJ1-2|NA|NA|TRBV6-5
TGTGCCAGCATCTATCGGGGAGGAGGCTATGGCTACACCTTC
CASIYRGGGYGYTF
>TRBJ2-3|NA|TRBD1|TRBV9
TGTGCCAGCAGCGTAGGACAGGGGGTCGATACGCAGTATTTT
CASSVGQGVDTQYF
>TRBJ2-2|NA|TRBD1|TRBV7-8
TGTGCCAGCAGCTTTCAAGGACAGGCAACCGGGGAGCTGTTTTTT
CASSFQGQATGELFF
>TRBJ1-2|NA|NA|TRBV28
TGTGCCAGCAGTACACAAGGGGGAACATGGGGCTACACCTTC
CASSTQGGTWGYTF
>TRBJ2-1|NA|TRBD2|TRBV19
TGTGCCACCGAGATGACTAGCGGGGGGGGGCATGAGCAGTTCTTC
CATEMTSGGGHEQFF
>TRBJ2-4|NA|TRBD2|TRBV6-5
TGTGCCAGCAGCCCCGGGGGGGGAGGGATTCAGTACTTC
CASSPGGGGIQYF
>TRBJ2-3|NA|NA|TRBV4-2
TGTGCCAGCAGCCTGACGGGGTCTTCAGATACGCAGTATTTT
CASSLTGSSDTQYF
>TRBJ2-3|NA|TRBD2|TRBV6-6
TGTGCCAGCAGTTACGCGGGGGGAAGGATAGATACGCAGTATTTT
CASSYAGGRIDTQYF
>TRBJ2-1|NA|TRBD2|TRBV5-1
TGCGCCAGCAGGCCCCCTAGCGGGAGAAAGGTGTTCTTC
CASRPPSGRKVFF
>TRBJ2-5|once|TRBD2|TRBV2
TGTGCCAGCCGACTAGCGGGGGGGCGACCGGAGACCCAGTACTTC
CASRLAGGRPETQYF
>TRBJ2-7|NA|NA|TRBV25-1
TGTGCCAGCAGTGCGCACCGGGGGGCATACGAGCAGTACTTC
CASSAHRGAYEQYF
>TRBJ1-4|NA|TRBD1|TRBV28
TGTGCCAGCAGTGCAACAGGGGAACTGTTTTTT
CASSATGELFF
>TRBJ2-7|NA|NA|TRBV9
TGTGCCAGCAGCTCTGGTCTAGACCCCCCCTACGAGCAGTACTTC
CASSSGLDPPYEQYF
>TRBJ2-1|once|TRBD2|TRBV27
TGTGCCAGCAGCCTTAGCGGGGGAGGATGGAATGAGCAGTTCTTC
CASSLSGGGWNEQFF
>TRBJ2-1|few|TRBD2|TRBV19
TGTGCCAGTAGTCAAGTAAGGACTAGTGAAATAAATGAGCAGTTCTTC
CASSQVRTSEINEQFF
>TRBJ1-2|NA|NA|TRBV21-1
TGTGCCAGCAGCACTACGGGACATTCTTCAGGCTACACCTTC
CASSTTGHSSGYTF
>TRBJ1-1|NA|NA|TRBV13
TGTGCCAGCAGCCACCGGGGGAGTGGGGACACTGAAGCTTTCTTT
CASSHRGSGDTEAFF
>TRBJ2-1|NA|NA|TRBV19
TGTGCCAGTAGTACGGCTTCGTCGGGGGAGCAGTTCTTC
CASSTASSGEQFF
>TRBJ1-2|NA|TRBD1|TRBV4-2
TGTGCCAGCAGCCAAGAAAGGTTTCGGACAGGGGATGGCTACACCTTC
CASSQERFRTGDGYTF
>TRBJ2-3|NA|NA|TRBV10-3
TGTGCCATCAGTGAAACAACCACAGATACGCAGTATTTT
CAISETTTDTQYF
>TRBJ2-6|NA|NA|TRBV6-5
TGTGCCAGCAGTTACTCCATGGGAGGTGGGGCCAACGTCCTGACTTTC
CASSYSMGGGANVLTF
>TRBJ1-1|NA|NA|TRBV19
TGTGCCAGTAGTAGCGTCCCGGGGACTGAAGCTTTCTTT
CASSSVPGTEAFF
>TRBJ1-1|few|NA|TRBV4-2
TGTGCCAGCAGCCAAGATGTTGGGGGCAGGAGGAACACTGAAGCTTTCTTT
CASSQDVGGRRNTEAFF
>TRBJ2-2|NA|TRBD1|TRBV3-1/TRBV3-2
TGTGCCAGCAGCCAGGGGGACAGGGGCGGAATGCGGGAGCTGTTTTTT
CASSQGDRGGMRELFF
>TRBJ2-7|once|TRBD2|TRBV9
TGTGCCAGCAGCGTGAGCGGGGATAGGACGCACGAGCAGTACTTC
CASSVSGDRTHEQYF